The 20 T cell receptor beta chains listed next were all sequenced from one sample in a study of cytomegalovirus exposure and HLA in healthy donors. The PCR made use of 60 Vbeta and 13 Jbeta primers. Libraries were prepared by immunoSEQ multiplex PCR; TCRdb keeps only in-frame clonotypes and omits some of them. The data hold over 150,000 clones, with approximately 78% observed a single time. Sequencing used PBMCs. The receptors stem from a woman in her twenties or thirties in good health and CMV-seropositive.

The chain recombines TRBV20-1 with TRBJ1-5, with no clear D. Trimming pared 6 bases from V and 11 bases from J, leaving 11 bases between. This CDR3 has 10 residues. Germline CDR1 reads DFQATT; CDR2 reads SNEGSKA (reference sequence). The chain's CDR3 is CSALDWAQHF. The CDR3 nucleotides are TGCAGTGCCCTGGACTGGGCCCAGCATTTT.

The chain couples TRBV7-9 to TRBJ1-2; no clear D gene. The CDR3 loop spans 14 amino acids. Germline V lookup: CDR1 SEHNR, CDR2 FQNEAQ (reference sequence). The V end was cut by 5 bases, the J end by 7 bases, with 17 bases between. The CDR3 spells CASSPIQLLSGYTF. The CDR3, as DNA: TGTGCCAGCAGCCCTATCCAACTACTAAGTGGCTACACCTTC. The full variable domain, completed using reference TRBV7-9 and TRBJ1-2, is DTGVSQNPRHKITKRGQNVTFRCDPISEHNRLYWYRQTLGQGPEFLTYFQNEAQLEKSRLLSDRFSAERPKGSFSTLEIQRTEQGDSAMYLCASSPIQLLSGYTFGSGTRLTVV.

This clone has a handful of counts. The CDR3 reads CASSPLGPSGNTIYF. The CDR3 DNA sequence: TGTGCCAGCAGCCCCCTGGGGCCTTCTGGAAACACCATATATTTT. This chain connects TRBV9 to TRBJ1-3; D is possibly TRBD1 (5 bases). The CDR3 runs 15 residues. The V end was cut by 4 bases, the J end by 1 base, with 12 bases between. The V gene's germline CDR1 is SGDLS and CDR2 YYNGEE.

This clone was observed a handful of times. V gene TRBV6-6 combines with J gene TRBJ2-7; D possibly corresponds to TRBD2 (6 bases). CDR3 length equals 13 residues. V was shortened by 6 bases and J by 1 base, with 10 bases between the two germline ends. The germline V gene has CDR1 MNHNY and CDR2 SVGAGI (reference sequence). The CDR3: CASRRDSSYEQYF. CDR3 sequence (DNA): TGTGCCAGCAGAAGGGACTCTTCCTACGAGCAGTACTTC.

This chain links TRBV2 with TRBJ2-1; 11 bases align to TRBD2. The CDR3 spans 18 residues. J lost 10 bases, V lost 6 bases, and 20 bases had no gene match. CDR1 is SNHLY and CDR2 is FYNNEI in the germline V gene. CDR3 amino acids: CASRGGLVAGGQVREQFF. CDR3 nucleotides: TGTGCCAGCAGGGGAGGGCTAGTAGCGGGGGGGCAAGTCAGAGAGCAGTTCTTC.

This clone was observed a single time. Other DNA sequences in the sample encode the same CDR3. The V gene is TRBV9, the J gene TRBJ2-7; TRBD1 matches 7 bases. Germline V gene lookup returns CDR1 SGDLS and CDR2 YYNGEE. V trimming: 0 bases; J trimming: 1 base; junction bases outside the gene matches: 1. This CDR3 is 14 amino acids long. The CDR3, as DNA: TGTGCCAGCAGCGTAGGGGACAGTTCCTACGAGCAGTACTTC. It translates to CASSVGDSSYEQYF.

DNA for the CDR3: TGTGCCAGCAGGCAAGACTCAGTCGAGCAGTACTTC. It encodes CASRQDSVEQYF. The V gene is TRBV28, the J gene TRBJ2-7, with no clear D. Germline CDR1 MDHEN, CDR2 SYDVKM. V lost 6 bases and J 6 bases, leaving 12 bases between the germline ends. The CDR3 covers 12 residues.

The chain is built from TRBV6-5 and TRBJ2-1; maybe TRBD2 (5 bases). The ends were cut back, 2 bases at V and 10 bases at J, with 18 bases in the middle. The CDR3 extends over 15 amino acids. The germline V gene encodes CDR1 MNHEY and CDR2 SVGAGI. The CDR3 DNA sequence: TGTGCCAGCAGTTACGACCGGGTCCTTTCGGGAGAGCAGTTCTTC. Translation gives CASSYDRVLSGEQFF.

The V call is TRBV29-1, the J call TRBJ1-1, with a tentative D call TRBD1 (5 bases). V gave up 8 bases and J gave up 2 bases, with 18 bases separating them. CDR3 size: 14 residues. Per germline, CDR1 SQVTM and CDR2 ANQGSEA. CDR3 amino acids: CSLSTRASNTEAFF. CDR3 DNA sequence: TGCAGCCTATCTACCAGGGCCTCCAACACTGAAGCTTTCTTT.

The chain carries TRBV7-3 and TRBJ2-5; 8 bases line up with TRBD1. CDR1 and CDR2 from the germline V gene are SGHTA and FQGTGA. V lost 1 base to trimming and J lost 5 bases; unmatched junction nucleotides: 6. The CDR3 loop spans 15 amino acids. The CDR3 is CASSLNRGMGETQYF. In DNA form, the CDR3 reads TGTGCCAGCAGCTTAAACAGGGGGATGGGGGAGACCCAGTACTTC. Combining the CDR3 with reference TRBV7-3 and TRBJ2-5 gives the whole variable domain GAGVSQTPSNKVTEKGKYVELRCDPISGHTALYWYRQSLGQGPEFLIYFQGTGAADDSGLPNDRFFAVRPEGSVSTLKIQRTERGDSAVYLCASSLNRGMGETQYFGPGTRLLVL.

This CDR3 is CAWSVNDRGGRYEQFF. Written as DNA, the CDR3 is TGTGCCTGGAGTGTAAATGATCGGGGGGGCAGGTATGAGCAGTTCTTC. This rearrangement joins TRBV30 to TRBJ2-1; 8 bases fit TRBD2. J gave up 8 bases and V 0 bases, and 12 bases lay outside the gene matches. This CDR3 has 16 amino acids. Germline CDR1 reads GTSNPN; CDR2 reads SVGIG (reference sequence).

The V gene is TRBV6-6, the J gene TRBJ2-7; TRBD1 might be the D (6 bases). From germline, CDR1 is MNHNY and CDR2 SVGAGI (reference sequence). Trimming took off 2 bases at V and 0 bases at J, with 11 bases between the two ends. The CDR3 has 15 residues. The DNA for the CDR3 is TGTGCCAGCAGTTACCAATCGGACAGCTCCTACGAGCAGTACTTC. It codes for CASSYQSDSSYEQYF.

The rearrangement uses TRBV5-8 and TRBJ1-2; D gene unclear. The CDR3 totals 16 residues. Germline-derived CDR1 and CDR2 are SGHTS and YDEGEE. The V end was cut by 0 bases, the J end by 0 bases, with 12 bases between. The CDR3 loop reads CASSLAYGSTNYGYTF. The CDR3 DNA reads TGTGCCAGCAGCTTGGCCTACGGGAGCACTAACTATGGCTACACCTTC.

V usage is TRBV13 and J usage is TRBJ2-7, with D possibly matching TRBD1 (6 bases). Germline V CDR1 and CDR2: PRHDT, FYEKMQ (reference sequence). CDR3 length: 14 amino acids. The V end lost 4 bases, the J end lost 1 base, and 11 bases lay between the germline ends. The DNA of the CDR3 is TGTGCCAGCAGCTCTCAGGACAGATCCTACGAGCAGTACTTC. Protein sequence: CASSSQDRSYEQYF.

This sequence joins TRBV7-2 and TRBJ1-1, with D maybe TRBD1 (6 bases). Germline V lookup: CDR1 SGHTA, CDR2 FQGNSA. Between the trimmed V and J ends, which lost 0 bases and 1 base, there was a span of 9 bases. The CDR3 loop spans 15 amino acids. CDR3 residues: CASSLAGAGNTEAFF. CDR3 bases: TGTGCCAGCAGCTTAGCGGGGGCTGGGAACACTGAAGCTTTCTTT. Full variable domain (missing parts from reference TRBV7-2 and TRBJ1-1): GAGVSQSPSNKVTEKGKDVELRCDPISGHTALYWYRQSLGQGLEFLIYFQGNSAPDKSGLPSDRFSAERTGGSVSTLTIQRTQQEDSAVYLCASSLAGAGNTEAFFGQGTRLTVV.

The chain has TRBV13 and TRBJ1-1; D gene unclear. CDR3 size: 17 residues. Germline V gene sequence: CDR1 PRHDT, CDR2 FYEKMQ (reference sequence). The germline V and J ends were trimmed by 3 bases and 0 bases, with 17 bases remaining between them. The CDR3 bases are TGTGCCAGCAGCTTTATGGGCGGTCGGGGAATGAACACTGAAGCTTTCTTT. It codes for CASSFMGGRGMNTEAFF.

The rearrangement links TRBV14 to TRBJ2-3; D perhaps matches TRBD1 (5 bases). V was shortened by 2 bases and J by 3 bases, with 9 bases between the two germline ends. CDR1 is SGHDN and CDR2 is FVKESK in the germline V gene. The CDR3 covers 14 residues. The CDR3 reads CASSQPSGTDTQYF. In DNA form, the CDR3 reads TGTGCCAGCAGCCAACCCTCAGGGACAGATACGCAGTATTTT.

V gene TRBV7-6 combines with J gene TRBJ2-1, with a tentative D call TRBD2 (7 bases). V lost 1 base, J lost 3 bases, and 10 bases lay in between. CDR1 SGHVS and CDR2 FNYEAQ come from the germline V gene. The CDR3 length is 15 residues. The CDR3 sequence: CASSLGGGGYNEQFF. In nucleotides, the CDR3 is TGTGCCAGCAGCTTAGGAGGGGGGGGCTACAATGAGCAGTTCTTC.

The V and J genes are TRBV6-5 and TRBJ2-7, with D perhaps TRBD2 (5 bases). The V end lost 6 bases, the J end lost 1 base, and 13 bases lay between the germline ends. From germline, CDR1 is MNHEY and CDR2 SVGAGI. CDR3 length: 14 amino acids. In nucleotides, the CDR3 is TGTGCCAGCAGCTACACGAGCGGTTCCTACGAGCAGTACTTC. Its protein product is CASSYTSGSYEQYF.

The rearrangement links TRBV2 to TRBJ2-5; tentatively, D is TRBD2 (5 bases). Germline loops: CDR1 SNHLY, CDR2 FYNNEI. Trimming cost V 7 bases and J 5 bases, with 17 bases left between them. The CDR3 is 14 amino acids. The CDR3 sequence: CASKGVAGKETQYF. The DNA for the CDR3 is TGTGCCAGCAAGGGTGTCGCGGGCAAGGAGACCCAGTACTTC.